This T cell receptor beta chain was sequenced for a study of metastatic and nonmetastatic thyroid tumors. With 6 bases clipped from V and 4 bases from J, the junction kept 4 bases outside the gene matches. This CDR3 spans 15 amino acids. Patients were all untreated before their thyroid surgery. MiXCR re-clonotyped the PCR reads for TCRdb. The profile shows approximately 4,000 clones, about two fifths of them singletons. This clonotype originated in a male donor with papillary thyroid cancer or a benign thyroid nodule (not recorded which). Some clones in this sample may be carry-over from other donors' samples. The genes are TRBV12-3 or TRBV12-4 and TRBJ2-3, with 13 bases identical to TRBD2. Sequenced: tumor tissue. Written as DNA, the CDR3 is TGTGCCAGCAGACGACTAGCGGGGGGACCAGATACGCAGTATTTT. Its translation: CASRRLAGGPDTQYF.